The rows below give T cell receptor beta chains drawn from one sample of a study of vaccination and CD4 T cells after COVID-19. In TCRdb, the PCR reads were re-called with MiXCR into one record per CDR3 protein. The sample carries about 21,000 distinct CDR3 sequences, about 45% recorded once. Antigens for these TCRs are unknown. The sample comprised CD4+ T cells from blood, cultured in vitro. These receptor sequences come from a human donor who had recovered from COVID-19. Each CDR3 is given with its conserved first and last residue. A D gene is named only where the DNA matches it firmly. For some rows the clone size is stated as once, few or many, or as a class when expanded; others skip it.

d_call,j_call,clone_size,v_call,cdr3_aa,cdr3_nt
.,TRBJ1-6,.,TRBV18,CASSPREGTPLHF,TGTGCCAGCTCACCACGGGAGGGTACACCCCTCCACTTT
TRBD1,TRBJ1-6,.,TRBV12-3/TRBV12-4,CASSLMTGAAGANSPLHF,TGTGCCAGCAGTCTCATGACAGGGGCAGCAGGGGCGAATTCACCCCTCCACTTT
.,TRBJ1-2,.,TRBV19,CASKASLTYGYTF,TGTGCCAGTAAGGCATCTCTTACCTATGGCTACACCTTC
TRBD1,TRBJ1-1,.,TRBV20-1,CSAPRQGFMNTEAFF,TGCAGTGCCCCTAGACAGGGTTTCATGAACACTGAAGCTTTCTTT
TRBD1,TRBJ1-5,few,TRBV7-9,CASSPGDRGTQPQHF,TGTGCCAGCAGCCCTGGCGACAGGGGGACTCAGCCCCAGCATTTT
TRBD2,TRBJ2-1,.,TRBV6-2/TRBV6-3,CASTRLADYNEQFF,TGTGCCAGCACCCGACTAGCGGACTACAATGAGCAGTTCTTC
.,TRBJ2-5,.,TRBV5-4,CASSSKETQYF,TGTGCCAGCAGCTCGAAAGAGACCCAGTACTTC
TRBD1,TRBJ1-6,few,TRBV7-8,CASSRDRDGSPLHF,TGTGCCAGCAGCCGAGACAGGGACGGTTCACCCCTCCACTTT
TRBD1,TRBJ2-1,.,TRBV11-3,CASSLNPGGDEQFF,TGTGCCAGCAGCTTAAACCCAGGGGGCGATGAGCAGTTCTTC
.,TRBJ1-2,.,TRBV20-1,CSARPNYGYTF,TGCAGTGCCCGCCCTAACTATGGCTACACCTTC
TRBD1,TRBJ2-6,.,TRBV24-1,CATSSAGRGRTGANVLTF,TGTGCCACCAGTTCGGCGGGCAGGGGGCGAACTGGGGCCAACGTCCTGACTTTC
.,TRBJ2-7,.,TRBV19,CASSIGGTESYEQYF,TGTGCCAGTAGTATCGGAGGGACAGAATCCTACGAGCAGTACTTC
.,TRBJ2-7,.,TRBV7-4,CASSTASGPGYEQYF,TGTGCCAGCAGCACCGCAAGCGGACCTGGGTACGAGCAGTACTTC
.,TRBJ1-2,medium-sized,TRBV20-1,CSARTSGGGYTF,TGCAGTGCTAGGACCTCCGGCGGAGGCTACACCTTC
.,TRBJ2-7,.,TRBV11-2,CASSLEFQGAEEQYF,TGTGCCAGCAGCTTAGAGTTTCAGGGAGCGGAAGAGCAGTACTTC
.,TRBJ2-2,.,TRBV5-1,CASSLVSGDTGELFF,TGCGCCAGCAGCTTGGTTTCAGGGGACACCGGGGAGCTGTTTTTT
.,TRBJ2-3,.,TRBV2,CASKLDPDTQYF,TGTGCCAGCAAATTAGATCCAGATACGCAGTATTTT
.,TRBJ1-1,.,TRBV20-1,CSASRSPNTEAFF,TGCAGTGCTTCTAGATCCCCTAACACTGAAGCTTTCTTT
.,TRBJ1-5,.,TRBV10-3,CAISGADGQPQHF,TGTGCCATCAGTGGGGCAGACGGGCAGCCCCAGCATTTT
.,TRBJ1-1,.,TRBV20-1,CSAFRVGGAEAFF,TGCAGTGCGTTCAGGGTGGGAGGCGCTGAAGCTTTCTTT
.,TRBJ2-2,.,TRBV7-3,CASSRGGFTLGAGELFF,TGTGCCAGCAGCCGAGGGGGGTTCACGTTAGGGGCCGGGGAGCTGTTTTTT
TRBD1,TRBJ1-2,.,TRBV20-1,CSARGTGNYGYTF,TGCAGTGCTAGAGGGACAGGCAACTATGGCTACACCTTC
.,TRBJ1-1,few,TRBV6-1,CATNSPALNTEAFF,TGTGCCACCAATTCCCCGGCCCTGAACACTGAAGCTTTCTTT
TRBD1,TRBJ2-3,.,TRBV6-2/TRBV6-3,CASSPRDREITDTQYF,TGTGCCAGCAGCCCACGGGACAGGGAGATCACAGATACGCAGTATTTT
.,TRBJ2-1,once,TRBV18,CASSPMESGSYNEQFF,TGTGCCAGCTCACCGATGGAGTCGGGGAGCTACAATGAGCAGTTCTTC
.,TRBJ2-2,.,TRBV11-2,CASSASNTGELFF,TGTGCCAGCAGCGCTAGCAACACCGGGGAGCTGTTTTTT
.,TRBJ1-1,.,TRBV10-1,CASSGQLNTEAFF,TGCGCCAGCAGCGGACAGTTGAACACTGAAGCTTTCTTT
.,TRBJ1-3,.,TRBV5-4,CASSKGAGPRLSSGNTIYF,TGTGCCAGCAGCAAAGGGGCAGGGCCGCGATTATCCTCTGGAAACACCATATATTTT
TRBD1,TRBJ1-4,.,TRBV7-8,CASSPIDRGHWKKLFF,TGTGCCAGCAGCCCTATTGACAGGGGGCATTGGAAAAAACTGTTTTTT
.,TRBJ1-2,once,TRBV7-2,CASSLGDIYGYTF,TGTGCCAGCAGCTTAGGAGATATCTATGGCTACACCTTC
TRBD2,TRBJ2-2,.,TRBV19,CASSIGSGGTGELFF,TGTGCCAGTAGTATCGGGAGCGGGGGGACCGGGGAGCTGTTTTTT
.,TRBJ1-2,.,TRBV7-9,CASSLDSINYGYTF,TGTGCCAGCAGCTTAGACAGTATTAACTATGGCTACACCTTC
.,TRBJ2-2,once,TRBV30,CAHGRLNTGELFF,TGTGCGCACGGCCGCCTTAACACCGGGGAGCTGTTTTTT
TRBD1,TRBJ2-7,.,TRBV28,CASSPPGQGGLYEQYF,TGTGCCAGCAGCCCTCCGGGACAGGGGGGACTCTACGAGCAGTACTTC
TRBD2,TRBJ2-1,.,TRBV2,CASSLGLAGVNEQFF,TGTGCCAGCAGCCTCGGACTAGCGGGAGTTAATGAGCAGTTCTTC
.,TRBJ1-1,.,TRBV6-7,CASSYTGARGTEAFF,TGTGCCAGCAGTTACACAGGAGCCCGGGGCACTGAAGCTTTCTTT
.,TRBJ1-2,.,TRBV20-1,CSARDFQGLYGYTF,TGCAGTGCTAGAGATTTTCAGGGTCTCTATGGCTACACCTTC
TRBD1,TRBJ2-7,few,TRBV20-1,CSARDSGTGGVEQYF,TGCAGTGCTAGAGATTCCGGGACAGGGGGCGTCGAGCAGTACTTC
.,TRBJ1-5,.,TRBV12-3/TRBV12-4,CASSYDGLSNQPQHF,TGTGCCAGCAGTTACGACGGCTTAAGCAATCAGCCCCAGCATTTT
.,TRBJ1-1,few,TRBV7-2,CASSLGGRDTEAFF,TGTGCCAGCAGCTTAGGGGGTCGGGACACTGAAGCTTTCTTT
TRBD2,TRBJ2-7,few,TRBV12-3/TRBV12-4,CASSPELAASSYEQYF,TGTGCCAGCAGTCCAGAACTAGCGGCGAGCTCCTACGAGCAGTACTTC
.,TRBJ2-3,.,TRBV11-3,CASSLGSLTPTDTQYF,TGTGCCAGCAGCTTAGGATCCTTGACTCCCACAGATACGCAGTATTTT
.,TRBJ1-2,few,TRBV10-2,CASSELGATYGYTF,TGCGCCAGCAGTGAGCTGGGGGCAACTTATGGCTACACCTTC
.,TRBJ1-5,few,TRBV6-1,CASSLYRAANQPQHF,TGTGCCAGCAGTCTGTACAGGGCGGCCAATCAGCCCCAGCATTTT
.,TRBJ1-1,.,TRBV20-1,CSARDLSPTNTEAFF,TGCAGTGCTAGAGATCTAAGCCCCACGAACACTGAAGCTTTCTTT
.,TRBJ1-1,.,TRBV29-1,CSVGAALNTEAFF,TGCAGCGTTGGGGCGGCCCTGAACACTGAAGCTTTCTTT
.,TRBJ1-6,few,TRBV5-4,CASSSRGYNSPLHF,TGTGCCAGCAGCTCGAGGGGCTATAATTCACCCCTCCACTTT
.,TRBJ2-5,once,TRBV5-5,CASSLGRKPETQYF,TGTGCCAGCAGCTTAGGTAGGAAGCCCGAGACCCAGTACTTC
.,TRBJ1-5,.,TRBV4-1,CASSQALSQPQHF,TGCGCCAGCAGCCAAGCCCTATCGCAGCCCCAGCATTTT
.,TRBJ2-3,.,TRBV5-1,CASSLVRETDTQYF,TGCGCCAGCAGCTTGGTAAGGGAGACAGATACGCAGTATTTT
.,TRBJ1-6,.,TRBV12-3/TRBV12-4,CASSPRVRSPLHF,TGTGCCAGCAGTCCGCGAGTTAGGTCACCCCTCCACTTT
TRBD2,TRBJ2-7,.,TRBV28,CASSRAGGSYEQYF,TGTGCCAGCAGTCGAGCGGGAGGAAGCTACGAGCAGTACTTC